The 21 T cell receptor beta chains presented below share a single source sample, sequenced in a study of cytomegalovirus exposure and HLA in healthy donors. Use of 60 Vbeta and 13 Jbeta primers characterized the PCR. The data were produced by immunoSEQ multiplex PCR, yet TCRdb's version contains in-frame clones alone and is incomplete. The data contain over 250,000 clones, roughly two thirds of them singletons. Sequencing was performed on PBMCs. The origin of the receptors is a female donor in good health and CMV-seronegative.

V gene TRBV11-2 combines with J gene TRBJ1-1, with D unresolved. From germline, CDR1 is SGHAT and CDR2 FQNNGV. The CDR3 runs 13 residues. V lost 0 bases to trimming and J lost 5 bases, with 7 bases between them. The CDR3 DNA is TGTGCCAGCAGCTTAGAGTCGGGGACTGAAGCTTTCTTT. The encoded protein is CASSLESGTEAFF.

The chain recombines TRBV5-1 with TRBJ2-3, with a possible D match to TRBD1 (6 bases). This CDR3 has 17 amino acids. CDR1 is SGHRS, CDR2 YFSETQ, per germline. Trimming removed 4 bases from V and 2 bases from J, with 20 bases in between. CDR3 protein: CASSPPRGGQNTDTQYF. In nucleotides, the CDR3 is TGCGCCAGCAGCCCACCACGTGGGGGACAAAACACAGATACGCAGTATTTT. Full variable domain (outside the CDR3, taken from reference TRBV5-1 and TRBJ2-3): KAGVTQTPRYLIKTRGQQVTLSCSPISGHRSVSWYQQTPGQGLQFLFEYFSETQRNKGNFPGRFSGRQFSNSRSEMNVSTLELGDSALYLCASSPPRGGQNTDTQYFGPGTRLTVL.

This chain links TRBV5-1 with TRBJ2-2; 9 bases fit TRBD1. The V and J ends lost 4 bases and 6 bases, in that order; junction bases with no gene match: 7. The CDR3 consists of 15 residues. From germline, CDR1 is SGHRS and CDR2 YFSETQ. CDR3 sequence (DNA): TGCGCCAGCAGCAAACGGACAGGGGAGGCCGGGGAGCTGTTTTTT. This encodes CASSKRTGEAGELFF.

The V gene is TRBV18, the J gene TRBJ2-3; 11 nucleotides agree with TRBD2. CDR1 KGHSH and CDR2 LQKENI come from the germline V gene. With V trimmed by 0 bases and J by 6 bases, 2 bases remained unmatched. The CDR3 consists of 15 residues. This chain's CDR3 is CASSPPSSGGDTQYF. The CDR3 DNA follows: TGTGCCAGCTCACCACCGTCTAGCGGGGGGGATACGCAGTATTTT.

This rearrangement joins TRBV9 to TRBJ2-7; D possibly corresponds to TRBD2 (6 bases). V was clipped by 4 bases and J by 2 bases, with 16 bases between them. CDR3 length equals 15 residues. Germline V gene lookup returns CDR1 SGDLS and CDR2 YYNGEE. CDR3 DNA: TGTGCCAGCAGCCCGATTGGGACTCCAACCTACGAGCAGTACTTC. Its translation: CASSPIGTPTYEQYF.

This clone occurred a few times. The chain joins TRBV4-1 to TRBJ2-3; 9 nucleotides match TRBD1. The CDR3 covers 17 residues. V gave up 4 bases and J gave up 1 base; unmatched junction bases: 9. CDR1 is MGHRA, CDR2 YSYEKL, per germline. The CDR3 nucleotides are TGCGCCAGCAGCCTTGTGGGACAGGGTATCGGCACAGATACGCAGTATTTT. This gives the protein CASSLVGQGIGTDTQYF.

This chain joins TRBV29-1 and TRBJ2-3; weak D call: TRBD1 (6 bases). The ends were cut back, 2 bases at V and 4 bases at J, with 10 bases in the middle. This CDR3 comprises 13 residues. From germline, CDR1 is SQVTM and CDR2 ANQGSEA. In nucleotides, the CDR3 is TGCAGCGTTGAACGGAACAGGGCAGATACGCAGTATTTT. Translated, it gives CSVERNRADTQYF.

The chain combines TRBV30 with TRBJ2-7; 7 bases map to TRBD1. V was clipped by 0 bases and J by 0 bases; unmatched bases: 2. CDR1 and CDR2 from the germline V gene are GTSNPN and SVGIG (reference sequence). This CDR3 comprises 14 residues. The CDR3 DNA follows: TGTGCCTGGAGTGTAGCAGGGGGCTCCTACGAGCAGTACTTC. The encoded protein is CAWSVAGGSYEQYF.

The chain employs TRBV7-9 and TRBJ1-2, with D perhaps TRBD1 (5 bases). V was shortened by 5 bases and J by 3 bases, with 13 bases between the two germline ends. Germline CDR1 is SEHNR and CDR2 is FQNEAQ (reference sequence). The CDR3 has 14 residues. The DNA of the CDR3 is TGTGCCAGCAGCCTGGGACTCCTCGACTATGGCTACACCTTC. Translated: CASSLGLLDYGYTF.

V is TRBV10-3 and J is TRBJ1-4; D perhaps matches TRBD1 (5 bases). V was trimmed by 3 bases and J by 0 bases, leaving 11 bases between them. The length of the CDR3 is 16 residues. Germline V lookup: CDR1 ENHRY, CDR2 SYGVKD. The CDR3 region has the DNA TGTGCCATCAGTGACCAGGGTGGCGCAACTAATGAAAAACTGTTTTTT. It specifies CAISDQGGATNEKLFF.

This clone was recorded once. CDR3 sequence reads: CAISPRGETQYF. DNA of the CDR3: TGTGCCATCAGTCCTAGGGGGGAGACCCAGTACTTC. The chain employs TRBV10-3 and TRBJ2-5; a weak D match, TRBD1 (6 bases). This CDR3 is 12 amino acids long. V lost 5 bases to trimming and J lost 5 bases, with 9 bases between them. In germline, CDR1 is ENHRY, CDR2 SYGVKD.

This sequence joins TRBV7-9 and TRBJ1-5, with 7 bases lining up with TRBD1. The CDR3 covers 14 residues. Losses at the gene ends were 1 base for V and 7 bases for J; bases not matched to a gene: 4. Germline V gene sequence: CDR1 SEHNR, CDR2 FQNEAQ (reference sequence). CDR3 in DNA: TGTGCCAGCAGCTTAGGACAGGGCTGGCAGCCCCAGCATTTT. Translation gives CASSLGQGWQPQHF.

The V and J genes are TRBV6-5 and TRBJ1-3; D ambiguous. Trimming stripped 6 bases from V and 0 bases from J, with 12 bases between. CDR3 length equals 15 residues. Germline V CDR1 and CDR2: MNHEY, SVGAGI. CDR3 coding DNA: TGTGCCAGCAGGTCCAACGGAGTCTCTGGAAACACCATATATTTT. This sequence encodes CASRSNGVSGNTIYF.

The chain uses TRBV6-4 and TRBJ1-1; 8 bases align to TRBD1. The CDR3 has 13 amino acids. Trimming removed 7 bases from V and 3 bases from J; junction bases left unmatched: 4. Per germline, CDR1 MRHNA and CDR2 SNTAGT. CDR3 region: CASKDRADTEAFF. CDR3 in DNA: TGTGCCAGCAAGGACAGGGCGGACACTGAAGCTTTCTTT.

The V call is TRBV2, the J call TRBJ2-5, with 7 bases identical to TRBD2. The germline V gene encodes CDR1 SNHLY and CDR2 FYNNEI. This CDR3 has 16 residues. V dropped 3 bases and J dropped 4; count of bases not matched to a gene: 11. The CDR3 DNA is TGTGCCAGCAGTGAGCCCAGGAGGGAGGGCCGAGAGACCCAGTACTTC. Its protein is CASSEPRREGRETQYF. The complete variable domain, with remaining parts taken from reference TRBV2 and TRBJ2-5, reads EPEVTQTPSHQVTQMGQEVILRCVPISNHLYFYWYRQILGQKVEFLVSFYNNEISEKSEIFDDQFSVERPDGSNFTLKIRSTKLEDSAMYFCASSEPRREGRETQYFGPGTRLLVL.

This clone was detected only a few times. The chain is built from TRBV19 and TRBJ2-6; D is unresolved. The CDR3 extends over 15 amino acids. CDR1 and CDR2 from the germline V gene are LNHDA and SQIVND (reference sequence). The germline V and J ends were trimmed by 6 bases and 0 bases, with 9 bases remaining between them. This CDR3 reads CASRSQASGANVLTF. The CDR3 DNA sequence: TGTGCCAGTAGGTCGCAGGCCTCTGGGGCCAACGTCCTGACTTTC.

The V call is TRBV7-8, the J call TRBJ2-1; TRBD2 matches at 13 bases. V lost 5 bases and J lost 2; bases outside the gene matches: 6. The CDR3 spans 17 residues. Per the germline V gene, CDR1 is SGHVS and CDR2 is FQNEAQ. The CDR3 DNA reads TGTGCCAGCAGCCCCCTACTAGCGGGAGGGACCTACAATGAGCAGTTCTTC. Encoded protein: CASSPLLAGGTYNEQFF.

V usage is TRBV4-1 and J usage is TRBJ1-1, with D unresolved. V lost 4 bases and J lost 1, with 7 bases in between. The CDR3 has 13 residues. In germline, CDR1 is MGHRA, CDR2 YSYEKL. The CDR3 DNA sequence: TGCGCCAGCAGCCGTGTAAAGAACACTGAAGCTTTCTTT. It is translated as CASSRVKNTEAFF.

This sequence joins TRBV6-5 and TRBJ2-7, with 9 positions matching TRBD1. The V and J ends lost 2 bases and 3 bases, in that order; junction bases with no gene match: 5. This CDR3 is built from 15 residues. CDR1 and CDR2 (germline): MNHEY, SVGAGI. CDR3 bases: TGTGCCAGCAGTTACGGGACAGGGAACGGCTACGAGCAGTACTTC. Translated, it gives CASSYGTGNGYEQYF.

This clone was detected only once. This chain joins TRBV27 and TRBJ2-7; 7 nucleotides line up with TRBD1. After removal of 6 bases from V and 4 bases from J, the junction contained 6 bases not matched to a gene. The CDR3 length is 13 residues. The germline CDR1 and CDR2 sequences are MNHEY and SMNVEV (reference sequence). The CDR3 DNA is TGTGCCAGCAGACCACAGGGGTCTTACGAGCAGTACTTC. This encodes CASRPQGSYEQYF.

The chain is built from TRBV19 and TRBJ2-2; D is ambiguous. The CDR3 length is 13 residues. Germline-derived CDR1 and CDR2 are LNHDA and SQIVND (reference sequence). Trimming took off 1 base at V and 7 bases at J, with 7 bases between the two ends. The CDR3 coding sequence is TGTGCCAGTAGTATAGTTGTCGGCGGGGAGCTGTTTTTT. Translated, it gives CASSIVVGGELFF.